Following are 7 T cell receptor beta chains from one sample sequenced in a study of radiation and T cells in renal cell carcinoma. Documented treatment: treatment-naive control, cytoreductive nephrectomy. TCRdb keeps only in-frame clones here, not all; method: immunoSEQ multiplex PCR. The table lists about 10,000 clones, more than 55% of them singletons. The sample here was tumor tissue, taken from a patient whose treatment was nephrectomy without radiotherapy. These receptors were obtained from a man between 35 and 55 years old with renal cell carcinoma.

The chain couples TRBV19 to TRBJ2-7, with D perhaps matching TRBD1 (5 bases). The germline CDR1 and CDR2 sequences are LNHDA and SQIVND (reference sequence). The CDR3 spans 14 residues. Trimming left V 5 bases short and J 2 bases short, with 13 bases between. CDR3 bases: TGTGCCAGTAGTCCCCGTTTGGGGCCCTACGAGCAGTACGTC. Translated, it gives CASSPRLGPYEQYV.

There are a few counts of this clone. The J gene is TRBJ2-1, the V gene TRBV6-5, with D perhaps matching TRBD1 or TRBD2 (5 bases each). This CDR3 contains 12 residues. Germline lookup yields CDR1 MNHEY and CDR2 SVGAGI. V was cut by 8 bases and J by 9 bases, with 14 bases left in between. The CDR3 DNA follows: TGTGCCAGCCACGTTATTGGGGGTGAGCAGTTCTTC. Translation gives CASHVIGGEQFF.

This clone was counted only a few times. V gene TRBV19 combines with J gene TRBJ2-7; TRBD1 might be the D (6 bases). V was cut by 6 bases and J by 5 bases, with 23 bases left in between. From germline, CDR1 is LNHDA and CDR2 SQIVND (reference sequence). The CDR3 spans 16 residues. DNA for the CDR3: TGTGCCAGTAGCCCATCAACAGGGAATGGACTGAACGAGCAGTACTTC. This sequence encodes CASSPSTGNGLNEQYF.

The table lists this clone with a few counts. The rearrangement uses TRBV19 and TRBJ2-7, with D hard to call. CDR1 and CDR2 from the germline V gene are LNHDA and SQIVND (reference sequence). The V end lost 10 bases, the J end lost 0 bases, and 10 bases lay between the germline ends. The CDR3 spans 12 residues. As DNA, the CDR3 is TGTGCCATTCCTACGGGCTCCTACGAGCAGTACGTC. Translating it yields CAIPTGSYEQYV.

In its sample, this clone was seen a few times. CDR3 DNA: TGTGCCACAAGGACAGGGATCAATGAAAAACTGTTTTTT. Its translation: CATRTGINEKLFF. The chain has TRBV5-4 and TRBJ1-4; 8 bases align to TRBD1. With 9 bases clipped from V and 5 bases from J, the junction kept 6 bases outside the gene matches. CDR3 length: 13 amino acids. The germline V gene encodes CDR1 SGHNT and CDR2 YYREEE (reference sequence).

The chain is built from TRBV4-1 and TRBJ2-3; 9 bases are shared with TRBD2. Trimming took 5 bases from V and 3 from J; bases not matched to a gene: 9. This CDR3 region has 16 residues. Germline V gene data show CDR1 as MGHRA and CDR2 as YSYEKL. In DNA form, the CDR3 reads TGCGCCAGCAGCACCGGGACTAGCCGGTGGACAGATACGCAGTATTTT. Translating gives CASSTGTSRWTDTQYF.

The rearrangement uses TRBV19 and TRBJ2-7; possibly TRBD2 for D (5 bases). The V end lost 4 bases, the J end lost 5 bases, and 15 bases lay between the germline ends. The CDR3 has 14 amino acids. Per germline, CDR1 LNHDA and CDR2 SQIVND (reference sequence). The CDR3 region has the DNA TGTGCCAGTAGTAATAGCGCGATACGGGACGAGCAGTACTTC. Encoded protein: CASSNSAIRDEQYF. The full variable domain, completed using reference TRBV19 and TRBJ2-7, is DGGITQSPKYLFRKEGQNVTLSCEQNLNHDAMYWYRQDPGQGLRLIYYSQIVNDFQKGDIAEGYSVSREKKESFPLTVTSAQKNPTAFYLCASSNSAIRDEQYFGPGTRLTVT.